This T cell receptor beta chain was observed in a study of response to subunit inactivated influenza vaccine. Per the germline V gene, CDR1 is DFQATT and CDR2 is SNEGSKA (reference sequence). The CDR3 has 16 residues. V dropped 0 bases and J dropped 3; count of bases not matched to a gene: 4. Regarding the study as a whole: The authors suggested that few new T cells are recruited per seasonal influenza vaccination.

TCRdb itself ran the RT-PCR reads through MiXCR, one entry per CDR3 protein. The data hold around 190,000 distinct CDR3 sequences, with approximately 8.7% observed a single time. About this clonotype: Its target is not known.

This sequence originates from a man in his fifties or sixties who received an inactivated influenza vaccine. The starting material was non-naive T cells sorted from PBMCs, obtained on the day of vaccination. The chain couples TRBV20-1 to TRBJ2-1; 11 bases line up with TRBD2. The CDR3 DNA follows: TGCAGTGCTAGAGATAGGACTAGCGGGCACTACAATGAGCAGTTCTTC. Its protein product is CSARDRTSGHYNEQFF.